Each of the 6 T cell receptor beta chains below was sequenced from the same sample in a study of CD8 T cells in ankylosing spondylitis. A single record per CDR3 protein comes from TCRdb applying MiXCR to the 5' RACE reads. The sample yields some 290,000 distinct CDR3 sequences, 15% to 20% seen once. Sequenced material: blood, either unsorted or a sorted T cell fraction (not recorded which). The receptor source for this set is a male donor with ankylosing spondylitis or in good health (not recorded which).

This clonotype was counted at least ten times. The chain couples TRBV20-1 to TRBJ2-2, with 11 nucleotides matching TRBD2. J lost 8 bases, V lost 4 bases, and 6 bases had no gene match. The germline CDR1 and CDR2 sequences are DFQATT and SNEGSKA (reference sequence). The CDR3 has 14 amino acids. The CDR3 nucleotides read TGCAGTGCTACACTAGCGGGGGCACTGGGGGAGCTGTTTTTT. This sequence encodes CSATLAGALGELFF.

The chain is built from TRBV7-2 and TRBJ1-4; no firm D call. Trimming pared 6 bases from V and 4 bases from J, leaving 15 bases between. CDR1 SGHTA and CDR2 FQGNSA come from the germline V gene. This CDR3 comprises 15 residues. The CDR3 nucleotides are TGTGCCAGCAGTCGCCAAGGTTCGTTTAATGAAAAACTGTTTTTT. Its protein product is CASSRQGSFNEKLFF.

The gene calls are TRBV4-1 and TRBJ2-7; no clear D. V lost 0 bases and J lost 2, with 5 bases in between. Germline values: CDR1 MGHRA, CDR2 YSYEKL. This CDR3 region has 13 residues. The CDR3 reads CASSQDRPYEQYV. In DNA form, the CDR3 reads TGCGCCAGCAGCCAAGATCGTCCCTACGAGCAGTACGTC.

This clonotype was found a few times. The J gene is TRBJ2-5, the V gene TRBV20-1; D tentatively fits TRBD1 or TRBD2 (5 bases each). The CDR3 has 13 amino acids. Germline loops: CDR1 DFQATT, CDR2 SNEGSKA (reference sequence). V shed 2 bases and J shed 5 bases, with 12 bases lying between them. The CDR3, as DNA: TGCAGTGCTAGATGGGACGCCAGGGAGACCCAGTACTTC. It codes for CSARWDARETQYF.

The chain employs TRBV28 and TRBJ2-1; D unclear. V lost 5 bases, J lost 6 bases, and 14 bases lay in between. CDR1 and CDR2 from the germline V gene are MDHEN and SYDVKM. This CDR3 spans 14 amino acids. This CDR3 reads CASSPLGLFNEQFF. In nucleotides, the CDR3 is TGTGCCAGCAGTCCTCTAGGGTTGTTCAATGAGCAGTTCTTC.

This clonotype was seen a few times. The V call is TRBV5-1, the J call TRBJ2-5, with D possibly TRBD2 on 6 matching bases. V was trimmed by 4 bases and J by 4 bases, leaving 20 bases between them. The CDR3 loop spans 16 amino acids. Germline loops: CDR1 SGHRS, CDR2 YFSETQ. The CDR3 sequence is CASSRSAGPPGETQYF. Written as DNA, the CDR3 is TGCGCCAGCAGCCGTTCCGCGGGACCTCCTGGAGAGACCCAGTACTTC. The whole variable domain, filled in from reference TRBV5-1 and TRBJ2-5, reads KAGVTQTPRYLIKTRGQQVTLSCSPISGHRSVSWYQQTPGQGLQFLFEYFSETQRNKGNFPGRFSGRQFSNSRSEMNVSTLELGDSALYLCASSRSAGPPGETQYFGPGTRLLVL.